The sequence of this TCR beta chain was determined in a study of OX40 agonist ivuxolimab in advanced cancers. Notes on the study in general: At 0.1 to 3.0 mg/kg, CD4+ and CD8+ blood T cells expanded clonally by week 6.

On this clone: Its specificity is unknown.

A history of autoimmune disease or systemic immunosuppression excluded patients. Blood samples were obtained at baseline, cycle 4 day 1, and cycle 7 day 1. Trimming shortened V by 1 base and J by 4 bases, and 7 bases separated the two germline ends. This CDR3 is 13 amino acids long. Germline V CDR1 and CDR2: SNHLY, FYNNEI. The method was immunoSEQ multiplex PCR; TCRdb's version includes in-frame clones alone and lacks a portion of them. The sample includes 70,000 or so clones, roughly 80% of them seen just once. The J gene is TRBJ1-1, the V gene TRBV2; no clear D. Sequenced here: CD4+ or CD8+ T cells sorted from blood, sampled in a trial of the OX40 agonist ivuxolimab. The origin of this receptor is an adult with an advanced solid tumor such as melanoma, head and neck, liver or kidney cancer. This CDR3 reads CASSEGVGTEAFF. CDR3 bases: TGTGCCAGCAGTGAAGGGGTGGGCACTGAAGCTTTCTTT.